This is a list of T cell receptor beta chains from one sample in a study of radiotherapy plus CTLA-4 blockade in lung cancer. Assay: immunoSEQ multiplex PCR; the TCRdb copy retains only in-frame clones and omits some. The sample has 35,000 to 45,000 clones; about 70% are singletons. This specimen was peripheral blood, taken from a patient treated with radiotherapy plus ipilimumab. These receptors originate from a human donor with non-small cell lung cancer who had a partial response to radiotherapy plus ipilimumab. The CDR3 runs from the conserved cysteine through the conserved F or W.

CDR3aa	v_gene	j_gene
CASSLRGHDEQYF	TRBV5-1	TRBJ2-7
CASVTLNTEAFF	TRBV2	TRBJ1-1
CASSEDRGVTDTQYF	TRBV2	TRBJ2-3
CASTSVGLAGTDTQYF	TRBV19	TRBJ2-3
CASILNYNEQFF	TRBV7-9	TRBJ2-1
CASSSAGLAGGWAGELFF	TRBV7-2	TRBJ2-2
CASSAGGVGGPTGEQYF	TRBV9	TRBJ2-7
CASSYRGGTGAHNEQFF	TRBV5-1	TRBJ2-1
CASSLVGQGGDGYTF	TRBV7-2	TRBJ1-2
CASSPGGARNNEQYF	TRBV5-4	TRBJ2-7
CASKASGGRANREQYF	TRBV25-1	.
CASTEGTANTEAFF	TRBV6-5	TRBJ1-1
CASSTTSGSYNEQFF	TRBV19	TRBJ2-1
CASSLTGAGEQYF	TRBV14	TRBJ2-7
CSVEGTGRGYGYTF	TRBV29-1	TRBJ1-2
CASSFLAGAFNEQFF	TRBV7-9	TRBJ2-1
CASSPSAGEQYF	TRBV18	TRBJ2-7
CASSVNRGVNTEAFF	TRBV7-9	TRBJ1-1
CASSEPPTGRQPQHF	TRBV6-1	TRBJ1-5
CASSLANGGGLETQYF	TRBV5-4	TRBJ2-5
CASSSGTGPYEQYF	TRBV19	TRBJ2-7
CASNKQGFTGELFF	TRBV5-1	TRBJ2-2
CASSQSGRDYEQYF	TRBV16	TRBJ2-7
CAWSGTGYEQYF	TRBV30	.
CASSPPGWGQKDGYTF	TRBV7-2	TRBJ1-2
CASSERDEQYF	TRBV6-1	TRBJ2-7
CASSQDRAVGELFF	TRBV7-7	TRBJ2-2
CASSFGLGTYNEQFF	TRBV27	TRBJ2-1
CASSPTSGRGSGANVLTF	TRBV18	TRBJ2-6
CASSLGGTYSNQPQHF	TRBV5-6	TRBJ1-5
CASSFKTSWDTQYF	TRBV5-4	TRBJ2-3
CASTLGSKGYTF	TRBV2	TRBJ1-2
CASSLDGTGGEKLFF	TRBV5-1	TRBJ1-4
CASSRGGANVLTF	TRBV27	TRBJ2-6
CARSGQGADTQYF	TRBV2	TRBJ2-3
CSGLAGVEQFF	TRBV29-1	TRBJ2-1
CAWSENSYEQYF	TRBV30	TRBJ2-7
CASSSLAGGWNNEQFF	TRBV27	TRBJ2-1
CASSPVQGGYGYTF	TRBV7-9	TRBJ1-2
CASSEGGLGNTIYF	TRBV6-1	TRBJ1-3
CASSLRGLGAEAFF	TRBV7-2	TRBJ1-1
CASSVEGQGAPRAFF	TRBV9	TRBJ1-1
CASSLGSGPYNEQFF	TRBV7-2	TRBJ2-1
CASSLNTNYGYTF	TRBV5-1	TRBJ1-2
CASSLAAVGGELFF	TRBV5-1	TRBJ2-2
CASRTGFLYGYTF	TRBV28	TRBJ1-2
CASSLGRTGPGELFF	TRBV5-6	TRBJ2-2
CAWSGGQTDNQPQHF	TRBV30	TRBJ1-5
CASSPGTGYGYTF	TRBV14	TRBJ1-2
CASSSQLSEQFF	TRBV28	TRBJ2-1
CASSGALVSQSQYF	TRBV14	TRBJ2-3
CASGTGDPTDTQYF	TRBV12-5	TRBJ2-3
CASRTRPISPLHF	TRBV6-1	TRBJ1-6